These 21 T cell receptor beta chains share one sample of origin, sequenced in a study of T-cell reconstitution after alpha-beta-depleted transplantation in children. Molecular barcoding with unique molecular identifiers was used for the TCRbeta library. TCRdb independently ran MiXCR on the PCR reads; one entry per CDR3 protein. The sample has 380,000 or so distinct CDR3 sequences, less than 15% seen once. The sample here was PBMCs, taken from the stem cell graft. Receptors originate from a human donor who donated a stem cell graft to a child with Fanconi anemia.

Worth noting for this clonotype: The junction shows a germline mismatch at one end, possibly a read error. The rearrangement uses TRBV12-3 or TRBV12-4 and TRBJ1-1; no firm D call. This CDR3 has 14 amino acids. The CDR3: CASSLWQQNTEVFF. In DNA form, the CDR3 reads TGTGCCAGCAGTTTATGGCAGCAGAACACTGAAGTTTTCTTT.

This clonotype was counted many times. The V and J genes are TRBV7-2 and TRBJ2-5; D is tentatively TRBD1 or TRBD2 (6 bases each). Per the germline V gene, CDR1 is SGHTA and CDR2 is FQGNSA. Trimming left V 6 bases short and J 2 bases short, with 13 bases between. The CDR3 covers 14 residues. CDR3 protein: CASREGGIQETQYF. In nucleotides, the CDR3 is TGTGCCAGCAGGGAGGGGGGAATTCAAGAGACCCAGTACTTC.

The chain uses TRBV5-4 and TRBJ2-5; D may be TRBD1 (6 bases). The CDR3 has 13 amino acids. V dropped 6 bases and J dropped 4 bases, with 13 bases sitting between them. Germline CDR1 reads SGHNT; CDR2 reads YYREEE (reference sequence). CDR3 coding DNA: TGTGCCAGCACTTTACAGGGCGGAGAGACCCAGTACTTC. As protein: CASTLQGGETQYF.

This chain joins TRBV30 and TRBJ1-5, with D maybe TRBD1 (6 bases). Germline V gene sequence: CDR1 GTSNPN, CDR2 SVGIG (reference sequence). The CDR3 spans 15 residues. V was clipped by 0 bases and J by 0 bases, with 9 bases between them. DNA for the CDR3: TGTGCCTGGAGTGTAAGGGGGTATAGCAATCAGCCCCAGCATTTT. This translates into CAWSVRGYSNQPQHF. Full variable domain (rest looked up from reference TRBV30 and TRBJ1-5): SQTIHQWPATLVQPVGSPLSLECTVEGTSNPNLYWYRQAAGRGLQLLFYSVGIGQISSEVPQNLSASRPQDRQFILSSKKLLLSDSGFYLCAWSVRGYSNQPQHFGDGTRLSIL.

The CDR3 here is CASSLGGGIDYGYTF. CDR3 DNA sequence: TGTGCCAGCAGCTTAGGAGGGGGGATCGACTATGGCTACACCTTC. This chain joins TRBV5-5 and TRBJ1-2, with D possibly matching TRBD1 (6 bases). Germline V gene data show CDR1 as SGHKS and CDR2 as YYEKEE (reference sequence). Trimming cost V 2 bases and J 3 bases, with 14 bases left between them. This CDR3 is 15 amino acids long.

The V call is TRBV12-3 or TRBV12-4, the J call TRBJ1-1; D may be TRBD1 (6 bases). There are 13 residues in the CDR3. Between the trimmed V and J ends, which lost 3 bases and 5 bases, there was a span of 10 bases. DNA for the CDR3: TGTGCCAGCAGTTTGAGGGGGACAACTGAAGCTTTCTTT. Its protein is CASSLRGTTEAFF.

CDR3 nucleotides: TGTGCCACCAGTGATTTGCGTCACAGAGCAAATCAGCCCCAGCATTTT. Protein sequence: CATSDLRHRANQPQHF. The genes are TRBV24-1 and TRBJ1-5; D call uncertain. CDR3 length: 16 amino acids. Germline V gene data show CDR1 as KGHDR and CDR2 as SFDVKD. Trimming left V 0 bases short and J 4 bases short, with 12 bases between.

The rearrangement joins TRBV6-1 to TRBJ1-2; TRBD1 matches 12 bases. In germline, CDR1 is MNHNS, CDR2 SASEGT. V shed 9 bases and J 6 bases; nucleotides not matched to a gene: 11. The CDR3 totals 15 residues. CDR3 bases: TGTGCCAGTAAGGGACAGGGGGCTTCGGGGGATGGCTACACCTTC. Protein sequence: CASKGQGASGDGYTF.

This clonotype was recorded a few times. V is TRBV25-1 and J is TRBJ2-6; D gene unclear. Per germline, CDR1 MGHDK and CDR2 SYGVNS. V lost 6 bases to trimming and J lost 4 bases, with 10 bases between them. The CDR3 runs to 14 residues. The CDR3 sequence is CASRGDGGANVLTF. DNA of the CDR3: TGTGCCAGCAGGGGCGATGGCGGGGCCAACGTCCTGACTTTC.

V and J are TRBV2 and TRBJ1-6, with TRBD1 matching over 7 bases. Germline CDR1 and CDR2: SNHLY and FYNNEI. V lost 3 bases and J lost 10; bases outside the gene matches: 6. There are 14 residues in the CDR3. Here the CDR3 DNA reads TGTGCCAGCAGTGAGAGCAGGGGGGGGTCACCCCTCCACTTT. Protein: CASSESRGGSPLHF.

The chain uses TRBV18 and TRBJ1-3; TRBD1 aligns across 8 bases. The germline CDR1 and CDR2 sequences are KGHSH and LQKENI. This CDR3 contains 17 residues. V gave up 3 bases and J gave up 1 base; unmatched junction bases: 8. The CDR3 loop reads CASSPSGQADSGNTIYF. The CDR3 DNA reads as TGTGCCAGCTCACCCTCGGGACAGGCGGATTCTGGAAACACCATATATTTT. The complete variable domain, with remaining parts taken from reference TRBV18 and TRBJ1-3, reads NAGVMQNPRHLVRRRGQEARLRCSPMKGHSHVYWYRQLPEEGLKFMVYLQKENIIDESGMPKERFSAEFPKEGPSILRIQQVVRGDSAAYFCASSPSGQADSGNTIYFGEGSWLTVV.

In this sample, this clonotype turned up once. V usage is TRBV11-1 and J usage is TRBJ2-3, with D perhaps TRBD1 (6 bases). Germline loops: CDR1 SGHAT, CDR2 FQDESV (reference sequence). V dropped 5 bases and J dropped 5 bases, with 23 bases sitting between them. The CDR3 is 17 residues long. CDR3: CASSAPPGTQGGDTQYF. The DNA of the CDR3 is TGTGCCAGCAGCGCACCGCCCGGGACACAGGGCGGAGATACGCAGTATTTT.

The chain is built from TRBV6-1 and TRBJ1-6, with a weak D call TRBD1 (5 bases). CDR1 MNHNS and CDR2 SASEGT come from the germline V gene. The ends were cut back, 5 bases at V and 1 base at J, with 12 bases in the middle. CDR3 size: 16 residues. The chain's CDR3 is CASSPNGASYNSPLHF. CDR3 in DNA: TGTGCCAGCAGTCCCAACGGGGCATCCTATAATTCACCCCTCCACTTT.

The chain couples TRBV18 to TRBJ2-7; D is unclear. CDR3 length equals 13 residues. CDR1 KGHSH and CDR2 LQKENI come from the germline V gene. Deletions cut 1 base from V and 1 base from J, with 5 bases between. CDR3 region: CASSPQVSYEQYV. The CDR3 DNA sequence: TGTGCCAGCTCACCACAGGTTTCCTACGAGCAGTACGTC.

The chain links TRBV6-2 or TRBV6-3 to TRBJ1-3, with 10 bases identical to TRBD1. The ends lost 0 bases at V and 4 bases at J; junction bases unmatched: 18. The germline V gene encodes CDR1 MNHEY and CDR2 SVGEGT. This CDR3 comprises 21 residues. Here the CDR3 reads CASSYSGLTWLDRGDGNTIYF. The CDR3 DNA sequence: TGTGCCAGCAGTTACTCGGGCCTAACGTGGCTGGACAGGGGGGACGGAAACACCATATATTTT.

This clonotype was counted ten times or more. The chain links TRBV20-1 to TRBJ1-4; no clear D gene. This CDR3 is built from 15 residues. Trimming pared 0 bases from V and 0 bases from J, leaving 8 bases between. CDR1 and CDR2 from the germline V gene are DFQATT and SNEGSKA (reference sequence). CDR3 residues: CSARDPYPTNEKLFF. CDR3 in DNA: TGCAGTGCTAGAGACCCATATCCAACTAATGAAAAACTGTTTTTT.

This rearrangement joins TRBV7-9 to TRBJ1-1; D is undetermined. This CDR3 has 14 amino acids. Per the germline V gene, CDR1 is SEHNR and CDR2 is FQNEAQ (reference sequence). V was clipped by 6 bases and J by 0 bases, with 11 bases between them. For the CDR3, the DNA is TGTGCCAGCAGTACAGAGACAATGAACACTGAAGCTTTCTTT. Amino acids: CASSTETMNTEAFF.

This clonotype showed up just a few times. The CDR3: CASSLARRGQGSYEQYF. The CDR3 nucleotides are TGCGCCAGCAGCTTGGCTCGGCGGGGACAGGGATCCTACGAGCAGTACTTC. The chain carries TRBV5-1 and TRBJ2-7; TRBD1 matches 9 bases. The V and J ends lost 0 bases and 1 base, in that order; junction bases with no gene match: 8. CDR3 length: 17 amino acids. Germline values: CDR1 SGHRS, CDR2 YFSETQ. The full variable domain, completed using reference TRBV5-1 and TRBJ2-7, is KAGVTQTPRYLIKTRGQQVTLSCSPISGHRSVSWYQQTPGQGLQFLFEYFSETQRNKGNFPGRFSGRQFSNSRSEMNVSTLELGDSALYLCASSLARRGQGSYEQYFGPGTRLTVT.

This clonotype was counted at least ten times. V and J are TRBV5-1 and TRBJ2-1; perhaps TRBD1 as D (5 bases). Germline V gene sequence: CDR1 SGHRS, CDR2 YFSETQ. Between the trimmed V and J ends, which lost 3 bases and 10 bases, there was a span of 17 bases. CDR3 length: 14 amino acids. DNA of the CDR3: TGCGCCAGCAGCTCGACAGCCGGAGCCGAGGAGCAGTTCTTC. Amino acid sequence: CASSSTAGAEEQFF.

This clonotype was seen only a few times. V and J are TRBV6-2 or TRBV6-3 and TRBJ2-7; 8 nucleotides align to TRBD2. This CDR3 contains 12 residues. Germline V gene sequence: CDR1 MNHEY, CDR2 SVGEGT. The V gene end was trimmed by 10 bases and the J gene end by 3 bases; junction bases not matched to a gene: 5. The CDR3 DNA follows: TGTGCCACGGAAGCGGGAGTCTACGAGCAGTACGTC. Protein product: CATEAGVYEQYV.

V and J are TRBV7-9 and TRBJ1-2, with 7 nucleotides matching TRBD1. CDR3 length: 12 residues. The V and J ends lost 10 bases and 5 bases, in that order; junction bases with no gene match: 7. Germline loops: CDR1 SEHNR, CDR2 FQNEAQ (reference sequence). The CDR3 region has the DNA TGTGCCACCCAGGGGGGAGATTATGGCTACACCTTC. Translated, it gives CATQGGDYGYTF. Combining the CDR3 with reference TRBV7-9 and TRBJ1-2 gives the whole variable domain DTGVSQNPRHKITKRGQNVTFRCDPISEHNRLYWYRQTLGQGPEFLTYFQNEAQLEKSRLLSDRFSAERPKGSFSTLEIQRTEQGDSAMYLCATQGGDYGYTFGSGTRLTVV.